Here is one T cell receptor beta chain with its context. No antigen is known for it. The record originates from a study of blood T cells in healthy people across ages. Germline CDR1 is SEHNR and CDR2 is FQNEAQ (reference sequence). J gave up 3 bases and V 7 bases, and 8 bases lay outside the gene matches. The CDR3 is 15 residues long. A second roughly 7 to 11 cycle PCR used barcoded and J-beta primers. Carrying 12 random nucleotides, a template-switch adaptor labeled each individual cDNA molecule. Each CDR3 protein gets one entry after TCRdb re-called the 5' RACE reads with MiXCR. The sample has about 1.4 million distinct CDR3 sequences, roughly 60% seen once. Study findings and constraints: Long-lived donors had more naive CD4+ cells and higher diversity than aged donors.

J is TRBJ2-3 and V is TRBV7-9; 9 bases are shared with TRBD2. Sample: blood. The origin of this receptor is a young man in good health. The CDR3 region has the DNA TGTGCCAGCACCCTTGCGGGGGGGCGAACAGATACGCAGTATTTT. This encodes CASTLAGGRTDTQYF. The full variable domain, in which reference TRBV7-9 and TRBJ2-3 provide the parts outside the CDR3, is DTGVSQNPRHKITKRGQNVTFRCDPISEHNRLYWYRQTLGQGPEFLTYFQNEAQLEKSRLLSDRFSAERPKGSFSTLEIQRTEQGDSAMYLCASTLAGGRTDTQYFGPGTRLTVL.